These 27 T cell receptor beta chains were all obtained from the same sample, sequenced in a study of Ad26.COV2.S vaccination and SARS-CoV-2 variants. Data came from immunoSEQ multiplex PCR; TCRdb stores just in-frame clones and leaves some out. This table has hundreds of thousands of clones, around 90% appearing once. As to treatment: roughly 19 received Ad26.COV2.S at low or high dose, single or two shots; 5 received placebo; per-sample allocation not given. Day 63 after the first injection of vaccine or placebo was the sampling time. The sequencing here drew on peripheral blood, taken in a trial of Ad26.COV2.S vaccine versus placebo. These receptors all come from a person aged 18-65 years who received the Ad26.COV2.S COVID-19 vaccine or a placebo.

The gene calls are TRBV6-6 and TRBJ1-1; D is uncertain. This CDR3 contains 15 residues. Deletions cut 1 base from V and 7 bases from J, with 16 bases between. CDR1 and CDR2 from the germline V gene are MNHNY and SVGAGI (reference sequence). CDR3 sequence (DNA): TGTGCCAGCAGTTACTTGACACTCCCCATGGTTGAAGCTTTCTTT. It encodes CASSYLTLPMVEAFF.

The chain uses TRBV19 and TRBJ1-5; TRBD1 is a possible D gene (6 bases). Trimming stripped 3 bases from V and 2 bases from J, with 17 bases between. The CDR3 sequence is 17 residues long. In germline, CDR1 is LNHDA, CDR2 SQIVND (reference sequence). Here the CDR3 reads CASSMRGDEEGNQPQHF. For the CDR3, the DNA is TGTGCCAGTAGTATGAGGGGGGACGAGGAGGGCAATCAGCCCCAGCATTTT.

V usage is TRBV5-6 and J usage is TRBJ2-7; D is uncertain. V lost 5 bases, J lost 2 bases, and 11 bases lay in between. CDR3 size: 13 residues. Germline CDR1 is SGHDT and CDR2 is YYEEEE. The CDR3 DNA is TGTGCCAGCAGTATAGGAGCAGCCTACGAGCAGTACTTC. Translating gives CASSIGAAYEQYF.

This sequence joins TRBV7-9 and TRBJ2-1, with D unclear. The ends were cut back, 5 bases at V and 0 bases at J, with 11 bases in the middle. The CDR3 loop spans 15 amino acids. The germline V gene encodes CDR1 SEHNR and CDR2 FQNEAQ (reference sequence). For the CDR3, the DNA is TGTGCCAGCAGCCGCAACCTCGGCTCCTACAATGAGCAGTTCTTC. It is translated as CASSRNLGSYNEQFF.

The V gene is TRBV19, the J gene TRBJ2-7; D not certain. The CDR3 consists of 14 residues. The germline V gene encodes CDR1 LNHDA and CDR2 SQIVND (reference sequence). V lost 3 bases and J lost 0, with 9 bases in between. CDR3 amino acids: CASSIKGFSYEQYF. In DNA, the CDR3 is TGTGCCAGTAGTATTAAGGGTTTCTCCTACGAGCAGTACTTC.

This sequence joins TRBV2 and TRBJ1-6; 10 nucleotides match TRBD1. The trim removed 6 bases at V and 2 bases at J, leaving 1 base unmatched. Germline values: CDR1 SNHLY, CDR2 FYNNEI. The CDR3 has 15 residues. In DNA, the CDR3 is TGTGCCAGCAGGGGGACAGGGGCCTATAATTCACCCCTCCACTTT. It yields the protein CASRGTGAYNSPLHF.

The gene calls are TRBV27 and TRBJ2-1, with 9 bases fitting TRBD1. Germline V CDR1 and CDR2: MNHEY, SMNVEV (reference sequence). CDR3 size: 16 residues. J was trimmed by 3 bases and V by 2 bases; bases with no gene match: 5. The DNA for the CDR3 is TGTGCCAGCAGTTTAAGGGGACAGGGCGGCTACAATGAGCAGTTCTTC. As protein: CASSLRGQGGYNEQFF.

J is TRBJ1-6 and V is TRBV30, with 8 bases that match TRBD1. The J segment lost 9 bases and the V segment lost 7 bases, leaving 8 bases of the junction unmatched. The CDR3 has 13 amino acids. CDR1 is GTSNPN and CDR2 is SVGIG in the germline V gene (reference sequence). This chain's CDR3 is CALEDRGRSPLHF. CDR3 in DNA: TGTGCCTTGGAAGACAGGGGTCGTTCACCCCTCCACTTT.

This clone appeared a single time. The V gene is TRBV15, the J gene TRBJ2-7; TRBD2 is a possible D gene (5 bases). CDR1 is LNHNV and CDR2 is YYDKDF in the germline V gene (reference sequence). This CDR3 contains 13 residues. V was cut by 3 bases and J by 3 bases, with 9 bases left in between. The CDR3 reads CATSSDGNYEQYF. DNA of the CDR3: TGTGCCACCAGCAGTGACGGGAACTACGAGCAGTACTTC.

The chain recombines TRBV7-9 with TRBJ2-7; D call uncertain. Per the germline V gene, CDR1 is SEHNR and CDR2 is FQNEAQ (reference sequence). CDR3 length: 14 residues. Trimming removed 3 bases at V and 2 bases at J, with 11 bases between. The CDR3 loop is CASSFDGTAYEQYF. CDR3 nucleotides: TGTGCCAGCAGCTTTGACGGAACAGCCTACGAGCAGTACTTC.

This clone was seen a single time. The chain uses TRBV24-1 and TRBJ2-3; 9 nucleotides match TRBD2. Germline V gives CDR1 KGHDR, CDR2 SFDVKD. The junction had 14 bases not matched to a gene; V was cut back by 3 bases and J by 5 bases. The CDR3 has 18 residues. DNA for the CDR3: TGTGCCACCAGTGATACCCCTCGGTTAGCGGGAGATATAGATACGCAGTATTTT. This codes for CATSDTPRLAGDIDTQYF.

This chain's CDR3 is CASSLSTVPHGYTF. In nucleotides, the CDR3 is TGTGCCAGCAGCTTATCGACAGTTCCACATGGCTACACCTTC. This rearrangement joins TRBV7-9 to TRBJ1-2, with a possible D match to TRBD1 (5 bases). The germline V gene encodes CDR1 SEHNR and CDR2 FQNEAQ (reference sequence). This CDR3 comprises 14 residues. Deletions cut 2 bases from V and 6 bases from J, with 13 bases between.

The chain joins TRBV12-3 or TRBV12-4 to TRBJ2-5; D call uncertain. Trimming removed 7 bases from V and 5 bases from J, with 14 bases in between. The CDR3 runs to 13 residues. The CDR3 nucleotides read TGTGCCAGCAAGCCGGAAGTGCTGGAGACCCAGTACTTC. This encodes CASKPEVLETQYF.

The genes are TRBV9 and TRBJ2-7, with 12 bases aligning to TRBD2. In germline, CDR1 is SGDLS, CDR2 YYNGEE. The CDR3 consists of 15 residues. V dropped 4 bases and J dropped 0; count of bases not matched to a gene: 2. This CDR3 is CASSPTSGSSYEQYF. CDR3 nucleotides: TGTGCCAGCAGCCCGACTAGCGGGAGCTCCTACGAGCAGTACTTC.

This clone has only one observation. V usage is TRBV6-2 or TRBV6-3 and J usage is TRBJ1-2; 9 bases fit TRBD1. Trimming cost V 6 bases and J 9 bases; bases outside gene matches: 8. The CDR3 is 13 amino acids. Germline V gene data show CDR1 as MNHEY and CDR2 as SVGEGT. CDR3 in amino acids: CASSRAGQGSYTF. The CDR3 nucleotides read TGTGCCAGCAGCCGGGCGGGACAGGGAAGCTACACCTTC.

This chain uses TRBV6-2 or TRBV6-3 with TRBJ1-1, with a possible D match to TRBD1 (5 bases). This CDR3 is built from 16 residues. CDR1 is MNHEY and CDR2 is SVGEGT in the germline V gene. V gave up 0 bases and J gave up 5 bases, with 16 bases separating them. CDR3 coding DNA: TGTGCCAGCAGTTACTCGAGGGGTCGGGGAGAGACTGAAGCTTTCTTT. It specifies CASSYSRGRGETEAFF.

This clone came up once. The CDR3 loop reads CASSSLSQEDEKLFF. The CDR3 DNA follows: TGTGCCAGCAGTTCCTTGTCTCAGGAGGACGAAAAACTGTTTTTT. The chain has TRBV6-2 or TRBV6-3 and TRBJ1-4, with D unclear. Germline V gene data show CDR1 as MNHEY and CDR2 as SVGEGT. The CDR3 is 15 amino acids. The V and J ends lost 4 bases and 8 bases respectively, with 17 bases between them.

About this clone itself: Other DNA sequences in this specimen translate into the identical CDR3. The J gene is TRBJ1-5, the V gene TRBV18, with 9 bases aligning to TRBD1. Germline CDR1 KGHSH, CDR2 LQKENI. With V trimmed by 5 bases and J by 5 bases, 4 bases remained unmatched. The CDR3 is 14 residues long. This CDR3 is CASSSQGADQPQHF. Here the CDR3 DNA reads TGTGCCAGCTCATCACAGGGGGCCGATCAGCCCCAGCATTTT.

The chain uses TRBV11-3 and TRBJ2-7; 8 bases map to TRBD2. The germline V gene has CDR1 SGHNT and CDR2 YENEEA. V lost 1 base, J lost 3 bases, and 5 bases stayed unmatched. The CDR3 has 15 residues. In DNA form, the CDR3 reads TGTGCCAGCAGCTTAGGCAGCGGGAGCAACTACGAGCAGTACTTC. Translation gives CASSLGSGSNYEQYF.

This chain links TRBV18 with TRBJ2-5, with D possibly TRBD1 on 6 matching bases. With 5 bases removed from V and 2 bases from J, the gap between germline ends came to 21 bases. This CDR3 comprises 17 residues. The germline V gene has CDR1 KGHSH and CDR2 LQKENI. CDR3 sequence reads: CASSETRTWTAQETQYF. The CDR3, as DNA: TGTGCCAGCTCAGAAACGCGGACTTGGACAGCACAAGAGACCCAGTACTTC.

V gene TRBV6-2 or TRBV6-3 combines with J gene TRBJ1-1; D might be TRBD1 (5 bases). CDR1 and CDR2 from the germline V gene are MNHEY and SVGEGT. Trimming took 7 bases from V and 4 from J, leaving 16 bases between them. This CDR3 has 14 residues. CDR3 sequence (DNA): TGTGCCAGCATCCCTCCAGGGAGTGCCACTGAAGCTTTCTTT. This sequence encodes CASIPPGSATEAFF.

The chain uses TRBV2 and TRBJ2-4, with a possible D match to TRBD1 (6 bases). The V and J ends lost 4 bases and 7 bases respectively, with 11 bases between them. CDR1 is SNHLY, CDR2 FYNNEI, per germline. CDR3 size: 13 residues. The CDR3 DNA is TGTGCCAGCAGTGTACAGGGTGGGAACATTCAGTACTTC. Residues: CASSVQGGNIQYF.

The chain's CDR3 is CASSPGTGGAGYGYTF. The CDR3 DNA reads as TGTGCCAGCAGCCCGGGGACAGGGGGCGCCGGGTATGGCTACACCTTC. The gene calls are TRBV7-6 and TRBJ1-2, with 12 bases lining up with TRBD1. The CDR3 is 16 residues long. J lost 5 bases, V lost 5 bases, and 9 bases had no gene match. The germline V gene encodes CDR1 SGHVS and CDR2 FNYEAQ. Full variable domain (remainder filled in from reference TRBV7-6 and TRBJ1-2): GAGVSQSPRYKVTKRGQDVALRCDPISGHVSLYWYRQALGQGPEFLTYFNYEAQQDKSGLPNDRFSAERPEGSISTLTIQRTEQRDSAMYRCASSPGTGGAGYGYTFGSGTRLTVV.

The V and J genes are TRBV5-1 and TRBJ2-5, with TRBD1 matching over 11 bases. Germline V gene lookup returns CDR1 SGHRS and CDR2 YFSETQ. V was pared by 1 base and J by 2 bases, with 1 base of the junction left unmatched. The CDR3 runs 15 residues. In nucleotides, the CDR3 is TGCGCCAGCAGCTTGAGGGACAGGGGGCAAGAGACCCAGTACTTC. Its protein is CASSLRDRGQETQYF.

This clone was seen only once. This chain uses TRBV7-2 with TRBJ2-3, with D perhaps TRBD1 (6 bases). Between the trimmed V and J ends, which lost 5 bases and 1 base, there was a span of 7 bases. The germline gives CDR1 SGHTA, CDR2 FQGNSA. The CDR3 totals 13 residues. The CDR3 loop reads CASSPGGTDTQYF. The CDR3, as DNA: TGTGCCAGCAGCCCAGGGGGCACAGATACGCAGTATTTT.

The chain uses TRBV5-6 and TRBJ1-5; 7 bases are a match to TRBD1. Germline-derived CDR1 and CDR2 are SGHDT and YYEEEE. There are 13 residues in the CDR3. Trimming cost V 4 bases and J 7 bases; bases outside gene matches: 5. In DNA, the CDR3 is TGTGCCAGCAGCCTCGGGACAGCACAGCCCCAGCATTTT. Amino acids: CASSLGTAQPQHF.

The V call is TRBV28, the J call TRBJ2-7; D is unresolved. The CDR3 extends over 14 amino acids. Germline CDR1 reads MDHEN; CDR2 reads SYDVKM. V lost 1 base and J lost 2, with 9 bases in between. In DNA form, the CDR3 reads TGTGCCAGCAGTTTATACCGGGTAACCTACGAGCAGTACTTC. Its protein is CASSLYRVTYEQYF.